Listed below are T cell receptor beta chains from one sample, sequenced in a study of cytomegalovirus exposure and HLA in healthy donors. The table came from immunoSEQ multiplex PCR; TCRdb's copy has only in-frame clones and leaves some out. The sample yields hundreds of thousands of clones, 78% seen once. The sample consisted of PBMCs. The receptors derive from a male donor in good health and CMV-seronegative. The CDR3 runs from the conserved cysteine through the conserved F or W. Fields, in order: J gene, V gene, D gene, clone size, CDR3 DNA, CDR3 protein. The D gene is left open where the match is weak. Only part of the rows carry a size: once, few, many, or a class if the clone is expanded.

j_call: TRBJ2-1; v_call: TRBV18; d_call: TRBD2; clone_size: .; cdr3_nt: TGTGCCAGCTCGCGGACTAGCGCCCCGTCGGGGGCCTACAATGAGCAGTTCTTC; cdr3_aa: CASSRTSAPSGAYNEQFF
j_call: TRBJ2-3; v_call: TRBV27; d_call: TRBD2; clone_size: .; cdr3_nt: TGTGCCAGCAGGCCCCAAATGGCTAGCGGGAGGGCAGATACGCAGTATTTT; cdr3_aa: CASRPQMASGRADTQYF
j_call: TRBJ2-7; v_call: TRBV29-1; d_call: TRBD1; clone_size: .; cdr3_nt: TGCAGCGTTGATAATCCGGGACAGGGCCTTTACGAGCAGTACTTC; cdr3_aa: CSVDNPGQGLYEQYF
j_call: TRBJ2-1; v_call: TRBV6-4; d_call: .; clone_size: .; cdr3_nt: TGTGCCAGCTCTCAGTGGGGCAGCAACAATGAGCAGTTCTTC; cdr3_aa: CASSQWGSNNEQFF
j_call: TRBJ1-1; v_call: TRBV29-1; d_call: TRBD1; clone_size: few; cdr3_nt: TGCAGCGTTGGACAGGGGAACACTGAAGCTTTCTTT; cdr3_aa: CSVGQGNTEAFF
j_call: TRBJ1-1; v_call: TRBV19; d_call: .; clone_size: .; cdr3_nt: TGTGCCAGTAGTATCGCAGACATGAACACTGAAGCTTTCTTT; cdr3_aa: CASSIADMNTEAFF
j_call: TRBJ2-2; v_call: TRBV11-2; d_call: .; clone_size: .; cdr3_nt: TGTGCCAGCAGCCCCGTGGGCCTAGCCCACACCGGGGAGCTGTTTTTT; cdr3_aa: CASSPVGLAHTGELFF
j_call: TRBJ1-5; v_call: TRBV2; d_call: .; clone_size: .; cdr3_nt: TGTGCCAGCACATTCGGGACAACTAATCAGCCCCAGCATTTT; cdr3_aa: CASTFGTTNQPQHF
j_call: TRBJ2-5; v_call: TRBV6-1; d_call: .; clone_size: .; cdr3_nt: TGTGCCAGCAGTGATCAAGCAACCCAGTACTTC; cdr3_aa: CASSDQATQYF
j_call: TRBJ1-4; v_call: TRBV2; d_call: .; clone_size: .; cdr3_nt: TGTGCCAGCAGCCCGAATTCTGACTCTAATGAAAAACTGTTTTTT; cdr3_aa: CASSPNSDSNEKLFF
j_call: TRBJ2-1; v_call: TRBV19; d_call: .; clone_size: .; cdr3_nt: TGTGCCAGTAGTTTCGGCGGTCACAATGAGCAGTTCTTC; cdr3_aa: CASSFGGHNEQFF
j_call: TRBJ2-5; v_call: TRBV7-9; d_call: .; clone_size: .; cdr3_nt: TGTTCCAGCAGCTTCAGAAAAGAGACCCAGTACTTC; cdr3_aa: CSSSFRKETQYF
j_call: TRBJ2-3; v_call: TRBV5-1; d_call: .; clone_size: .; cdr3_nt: TGCGCCAGCAGCTTGGTCGGCCTGGGGCAGGACACAGATACGCAGTATTTT; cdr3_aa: CASSLVGLGQDTDTQYF
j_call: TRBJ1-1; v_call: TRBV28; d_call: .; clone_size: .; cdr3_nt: TGTGCCAGCAGCTTGACCGAGGGCCGAGGGGCTTTCTTT; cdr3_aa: CASSLTEGRGAFF
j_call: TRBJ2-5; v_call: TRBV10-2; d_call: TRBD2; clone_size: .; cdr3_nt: TGCGCCAGCTTAGAAGCTGGGACTAGCGGTCCACTGGGCCAAGAGACCCAGTACTTC; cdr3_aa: CASLEAGTSGPLGQETQYF
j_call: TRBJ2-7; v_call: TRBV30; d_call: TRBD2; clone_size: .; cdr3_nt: TGTGCCTGGAGTGTACTGGGTAGCGGGAGGTTCTCCTACGAGCAGTGCTTC; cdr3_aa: CAWSVLGSGRFSYEQCF
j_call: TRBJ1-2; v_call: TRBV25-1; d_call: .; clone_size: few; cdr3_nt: TGTGCCAGCAGTGAAGGGTCCAAGCTAGACCACACCTTC; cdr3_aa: CASSEGSKLDHTF
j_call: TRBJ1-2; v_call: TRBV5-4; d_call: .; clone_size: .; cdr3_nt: TGTGCCAGCAGCTTAGAAGCAGGCCACTATGGCTACACCTTC; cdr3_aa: CASSLEAGHYGYTF
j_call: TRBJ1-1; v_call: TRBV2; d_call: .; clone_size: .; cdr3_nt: TGTGCCAGCAGTGGGGTGTACAGGAACACTGAAGCTTTCTTT; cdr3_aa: CASSGVYRNTEAFF
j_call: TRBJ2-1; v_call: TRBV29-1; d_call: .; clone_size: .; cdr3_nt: TGCAGCGTTGTTGGGCAGGGGTTATACAATGAGCAGTTCTTC; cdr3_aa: CSVVGQGLYNEQFF
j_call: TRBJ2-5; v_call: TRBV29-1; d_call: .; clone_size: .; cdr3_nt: TGCAGCGTTGAGTACCTAGCGGAGACCCAGTACTTC; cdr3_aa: CSVEYLAETQYF
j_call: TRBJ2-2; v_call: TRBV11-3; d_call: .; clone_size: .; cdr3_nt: TGTGCCAGCAGCTTAAGGGGGCCGGCGGGAGGCGTGAACACCGAGGAGCTGTTTTTT; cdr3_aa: CASSLRGPAGGVNTEELFF
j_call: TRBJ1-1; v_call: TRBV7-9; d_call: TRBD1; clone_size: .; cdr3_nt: TGTTCCAGCAGCTTAGCGACAGGGGGCACTGAAGCTTTCTTT; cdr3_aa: CSSSLATGGTEAFF
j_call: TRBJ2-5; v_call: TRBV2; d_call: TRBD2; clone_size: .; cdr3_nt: TGTGCCAGCAACCAAAACGGACTAGCTTCTTATGAGACCCAGTACTTC; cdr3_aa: CASNQNGLASYETQYF
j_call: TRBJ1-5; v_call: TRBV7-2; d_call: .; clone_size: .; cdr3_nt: TGTGCCAGCAGCTTCAGACGGGGGGCAGGGGGCAATCAGCCCCAGCATTTT; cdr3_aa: CASSFRRGAGGNQPQHF
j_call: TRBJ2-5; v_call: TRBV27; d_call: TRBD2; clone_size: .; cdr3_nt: TGTGCCAGCAGTTTTAATATAGCGGGAGTTGCCAAGACCCAGTACTTC; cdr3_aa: CASSFNIAGVAKTQYF
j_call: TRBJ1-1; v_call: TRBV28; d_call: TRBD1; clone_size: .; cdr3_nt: TGTGCCAGCAGTTCTCAGACAGGGGGCACTGAAGCTTTCTTT; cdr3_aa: CASSSQTGGTEAFF
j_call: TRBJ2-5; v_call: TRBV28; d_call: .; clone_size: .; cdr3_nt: TGTGCCAGCAGTTTAAGGGGGAGGGGGCAAGAGACCCAGTACTTC; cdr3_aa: CASSLRGRGQETQYF
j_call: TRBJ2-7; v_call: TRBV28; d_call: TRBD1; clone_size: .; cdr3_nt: TGTGCCAGCAGTTTCACGGGACAGATTTACGAGCAGTACTTC; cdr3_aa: CASSFTGQIYEQYF
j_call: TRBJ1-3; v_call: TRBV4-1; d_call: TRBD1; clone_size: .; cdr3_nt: TGCGCCAGCAGCCAAGTGGGACAGGGGGCTCGTTTCGGAAACACCATATATTTT; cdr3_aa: CASSQVGQGARFGNTIYF
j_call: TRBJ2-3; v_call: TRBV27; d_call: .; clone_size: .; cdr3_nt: TGTGCCAGCAGTCTCTTAGCCCCAGATACGCAGTATTTT; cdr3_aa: CASSLLAPDTQYF
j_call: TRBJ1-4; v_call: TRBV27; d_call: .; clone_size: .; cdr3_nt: TGTGCCAGCAGTCTCAGACCGGGACACCTTAATGAAAAACTGTTTTTT; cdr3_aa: CASSLRPGHLNEKLFF
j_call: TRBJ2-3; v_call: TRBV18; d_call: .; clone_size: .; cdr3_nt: TGTGCCAGCTCACCGTCGATTTCGGGAGATACGCAGTATTTT; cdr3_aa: CASSPSISGDTQYF
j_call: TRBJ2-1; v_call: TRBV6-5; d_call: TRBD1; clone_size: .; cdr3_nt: TGTGCCAGCAGACAGCAGGGGGCTACTTACAATGAGCAGTTCTTC; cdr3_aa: CASRQQGATYNEQFF
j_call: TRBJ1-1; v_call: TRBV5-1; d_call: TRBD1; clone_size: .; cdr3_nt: TGCGCCAGCAGCTATGACAGGGGTGATGAAGCTTTCTTT; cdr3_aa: CASSYDRGDEAFF
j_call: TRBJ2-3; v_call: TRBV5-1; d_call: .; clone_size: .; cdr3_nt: TGCGCCAGCAGCTTCGTAGCTGCCGACACAGATACGCAGTATTTT; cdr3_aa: CASSFVAADTDTQYF
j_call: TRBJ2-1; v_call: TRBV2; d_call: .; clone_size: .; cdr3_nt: TGTGCCAGCAAAGTGGAGCCCACCAGCTCCTACAATGAGCAGTTCTTC; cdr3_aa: CASKVEPTSSYNEQFF
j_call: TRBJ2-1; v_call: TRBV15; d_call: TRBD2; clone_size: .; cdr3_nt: TGTGCCACCAGCAGAGTACTAGCGGGATTTTTTGAGCAGTTCTTC; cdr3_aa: CATSRVLAGFFEQFF
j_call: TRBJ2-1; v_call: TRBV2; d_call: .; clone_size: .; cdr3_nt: TGTGCCAGCAGCTATTCATACGAGCAGTTCTTC; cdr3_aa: CASSYSYEQFF
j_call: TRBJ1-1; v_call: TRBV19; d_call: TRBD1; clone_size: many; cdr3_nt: TGTGCCAGTAGTAGGGACAGGGTGAACACTGAAGCTTTCTTT; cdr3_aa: CASSRDRVNTEAFF
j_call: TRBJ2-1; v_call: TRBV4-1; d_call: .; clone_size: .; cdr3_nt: TGCGCCAGCAGCCAGATGCGGGGCTCCTACAATGAGCAGTTCTTC; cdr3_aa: CASSQMRGSYNEQFF